The 30 T cell receptor beta chains below come from one sample, sequenced in a study of beta chain features in type 1 diabetes listed by TCRdb under 2018. Library method: the immunoSEQ multiplex PCR assay. The entire isolated RNA was reverse transcribed using the High Capacity cDNA Reverse Transcription Kit, and thus expressed TCRB transcripts were sequenced. The source is immuneACCESS, and TCRdb retained only in-frame sequences with V and J called. Part of the clones is not carried over; for the studies checked, unresolved V genes explain less than half of this, and the remainder is unexplained. The sample profile shows 150,000 to 200,000 clones; roughly an eighth of them were found once. The ten largest account for 0.62% of the sample. Material for sequencing was central memory CD4+ T cells from blood. The source of these receptors is a woman aged 18-29 years in good health.

This clone has just a few counts. This chain joins TRBV7-8 and TRBJ1-2; weak D call: TRBD1 (5 bases). The CDR3 has 13 residues. CDR1 and CDR2 from the germline V gene are SGHVS and FQNEAQ. The germline V and J ends were trimmed by 2 bases and 7 bases, with 11 bases remaining between them. This CDR3 reads CASSLNQGSGYTF. The CDR3 coding sequence is TGTGCCAGCAGCTTAAACCAGGGCAGTGGCTACACCTTC.

This clone has only a few counts. The CDR3 DNA is TGCAGCGTTGAAGATCTAAGTCAAGAGACCCAGTACTTC. Encoded protein: CSVEDLSQETQYF. The rearrangement joins TRBV29-1 to TRBJ2-5; D unclear. Germline CDR1 and CDR2: SQVTM and ANQGSEA. V was shortened by 0 bases and J by 2 bases, with 7 bases between the two germline ends. The CDR3 loop spans 13 amino acids.

The chain links TRBV5-4 to TRBJ2-2, with 7 bases that match TRBD1. The CDR3 covers 15 residues. V trimming: 1 base; J trimming: 0 bases; junction bases outside the gene matches: 0. Germline CDR1 reads SGHNT; CDR2 reads YYREEE (reference sequence). As DNA, the CDR3 is TGTGCCAGCAGCTTGACAGGGGCGAACACCGGGGAGCTGTTTTTT. It is translated as CASSLTGANTGELFF.

The chain is built from TRBV6-5 and TRBJ2-2; the match to TRBD1 covers 9 bases. This CDR3 spans 14 amino acids. Losses at the gene ends were 6 bases for V and 5 bases for J; bases not matched to a gene: 4. Germline V gene lookup returns CDR1 MNHEY and CDR2 SVGAGI. The CDR3 here is CASRGQGGTGELFF. The CDR3 bases are TGTGCCAGCAGGGGACAGGGAGGGACCGGGGAGCTGTTTTTT.

The genes are TRBV9 and TRBJ1-3, with TRBD1 matching 9 bases. Germline loops: CDR1 SGDLS, CDR2 YYNGEE. The J segment lost 0 bases and the V segment lost 3 bases, leaving 1 base of the junction unmatched. This CDR3 is 15 amino acids long. CDR3: CASSADRGSGNTIYF. Written as DNA, the CDR3 is TGTGCCAGCAGCGCGGACAGGGGCTCTGGAAACACCATATATTTT.

Only a few counts were recorded for this clone. The rearrangement uses TRBV6-1 and TRBJ2-5, with TRBD2 matching over 13 bases. Germline loops: CDR1 MNHNS, CDR2 SASEGT. Losses at the gene ends were 4 bases for V and 0 bases for J; bases not matched to a gene: 2. CDR3 length equals 16 residues. The CDR3 sequence is CASSVLAGGYQETQYF. The CDR3, as DNA: TGTGCCAGCAGTGTACTAGCGGGAGGGTACCAAGAGACCCAGTACTTC.

The sample holds a few counts of this clone. The V and J genes are TRBV7-2 and TRBJ1-2, with D maybe TRBD1 (5 bases). Germline V gene lookup returns CDR1 SGHTA and CDR2 FQGNSA. The V gene lost 3 bases and the J gene lost 6 bases, with 14 bases spanning the gap. The CDR3 has 14 residues. CDR3 in amino acids: CASSLWTADNGYTF. CDR3 sequence (DNA): TGTGCCAGCAGCTTGTGGACGGCGGACAATGGCTACACCTTC.

This clone was recorded a few times. DNA for the CDR3: TGTGCCAGCAGCCAGACTAGCGGACAACAGTTCTTC. This translates into CASSQTSGQQFF. V gene TRBV7-2 combines with J gene TRBJ2-1, with TRBD2 matching 9 bases. The germline V gene has CDR1 SGHTA and CDR2 FQGNSA. Trimming at V came to 5 bases and at J to 13 bases, leaving 6 bases not matched to a gene. CDR3 size: 12 residues.

This clone was detected only a few times. CDR3 loop: CSVDGGNTEAFF. The DNA of the CDR3 is TGCAGCGTTGACGGCGGGAACACTGAAGCTTTCTTT. The rearrangement joins TRBV29-1 to TRBJ1-1; D is undetermined. Germline V CDR1 and CDR2: SQVTM, ANQGSEA. This CDR3 is built from 12 residues. V shed 3 bases and J shed 1 base, with 6 bases lying between them.

In this sample, this clone turned up a few times. The rearrangement links TRBV28 to TRBJ2-5; TRBD1 aligns across 9 bases. The length of the CDR3 is 16 residues. The ends lost 4 bases at V and 1 base at J; junction bases unmatched: 7. Germline CDR1 reads MDHEN; CDR2 reads SYDVKM. CDR3: CASSSPTTGGQETQYF. The CDR3 DNA reads as TGTGCCAGCAGTTCCCCCACGACAGGGGGCCAAGAGACCCAGTACTTC.

This clone has more than one count but fewer than ten. The chain recombines TRBV29-1 with TRBJ1-5; 7 nucleotides match TRBD1. The CDR3 covers 14 residues. Losses at the gene ends were 4 bases for V and 6 bases for J; bases not matched to a gene: 9. CDR1 and CDR2 (germline): SQVTM, ANQGSEA. As DNA, the CDR3 is TGCAGCGTTGTGGAACAGGGGCAATCTCAGCCCCAGCATTTT. Amino acid sequence: CSVVEQGQSQPQHF.

This clone came up a few times. The same CDR3 arises from other DNA sequences in this sample as well. The chain combines TRBV29-1 with TRBJ2-7, with a possible D match to TRBD2 (5 bases). The ends were cut back, 6 bases at V and 2 bases at J, with 14 bases in the middle. Germline values: CDR1 SQVTM, CDR2 ANQGSEA. The CDR3 consists of 13 residues. The CDR3 DNA is TGCAGCGTCCCTGCTACTAGTACCTACGAGCAGTACTTC. The encoded protein is CSVPATSTYEQYF.

The chain uses TRBV5-1 and TRBJ1-5; TRBD1 aligns across 11 bases. Per germline, CDR1 SGHRS and CDR2 YFSETQ. The CDR3 loop spans 15 amino acids. The V gene end was trimmed by 4 bases and the J gene end by 7 bases; junction bases not matched to a gene: 7. This CDR3 is CASSPSGQGGQPQHF. CDR3 sequence (DNA): TGCGCCAGCAGCCCTTCGGGACAGGGGGGGCAGCCCCAGCATTTT.

The V and J genes are TRBV5-1 and TRBJ2-7; tentatively, D is TRBD1 (5 bases). V gave up 4 bases and J gave up 1 base, with 12 bases separating them. Germline CDR1 is SGHRS and CDR2 is YFSETQ. The CDR3 length is 14 residues. The CDR3 loop is CASSPRTPSYEQYF. DNA of the CDR3: TGCGCCAGCAGCCCGCGGACACCATCCTACGAGCAGTACTTC.

This clone showed up just a few times. The chain recombines TRBV30 with TRBJ2-7; D may be TRBD1 (6 bases). The CDR3 extends over 13 amino acids. The V gene's germline CDR1 is GTSNPN and CDR2 SVGIG (reference sequence). V shed 6 bases and J shed 2 bases, with 14 bases lying between them. This CDR3 reads CACTGKGAYEQYF. DNA of the CDR3: TGTGCCTGTACAGGGAAGGGGGCCTACGAGCAGTACTTC.

CDR3 in DNA: TGTGCCAGCAGCCCTCAACGGGGAGGGTCGGGAGAGACCCAGTACTTC. Its protein is CASSPQRGGSGETQYF. This sequence joins TRBV4-2 and TRBJ2-5; 7 bases line up with TRBD2. Germline V gene data show CDR1 as LGHNA and CDR2 as YNFKEQ. Trimming at V came to 4 bases and at J to 4 bases, leaving 12 bases not matched to a gene. The CDR3 is made up of 16 amino acids.

V and J are TRBV18 and TRBJ2-1, with a weak D call TRBD2 (6 bases). Trimming shortened V by 1 base and J by 3 bases, and 10 bases separated the two germline ends. This CDR3 has 15 amino acids. The germline V gene has CDR1 KGHSH and CDR2 LQKENI. The CDR3 DNA reads as TGTGCCAGCTCACCACTGACGGAGGGCTACAATGAGCAGTTCTTC. It specifies CASSPLTEGYNEQFF.

This clone was seen a few times. V gene TRBV28 combines with J gene TRBJ1-5, with 7 bases aligning to TRBD1. The CDR3 covers 15 residues. V lost 7 bases and J lost 4; bases outside the gene matches: 10. Germline CDR1 and CDR2: MDHEN and SYDVKM. DNA for the CDR3: TGTGCCAGCACCTTAGAGGGGGCAAGGAATCAGCCCCAGCATTTT. It translates to CASTLEGARNQPQHF.

In its sample, this clone was seen a few times. The chain has TRBV7-2 and TRBJ2-3, with D perhaps matching TRBD2 (6 bases). This CDR3 region has 13 residues. The germline V and J ends were trimmed by 4 bases and 1 base, with 6 bases remaining between them. CDR1 is SGHTA and CDR2 is FQGNSA in the germline V gene. The CDR3 DNA reads as TGTGCCAGCAGCTGGGGGGGCACAGATACGCAGTATTTT. This sequence encodes CASSWGGTDTQYF. Full variable domain (missing parts from reference TRBV7-2 and TRBJ2-3): GAGVSQSPSNKVTEKGKDVELRCDPISGHTALYWYRQSLGQGLEFLIYFQGNSAPDKSGLPSDRFSAERTGGSVSTLTIQRTQQEDSAVYLCASSWGGTDTQYFGPGTRLTVL.

This clone showed up just a few times. The chain links TRBV28 to TRBJ2-7; 14 positions match TRBD2. The CDR3 contains 16 residues. Germline loops: CDR1 MDHEN, CDR2 SYDVKM. V gave up 5 bases and J gave up 4 bases; unmatched junction bases: 7. The CDR3 sequence: CASSAGGLAGAYEQYF. In DNA, the CDR3 is TGTGCCAGCAGTGCGGGGGGACTAGCGGGAGCTTACGAGCAGTACTTC.

The J gene is TRBJ2-7, the V gene TRBV7-9; 14 bases map to TRBD2. V lost 5 bases, J lost 4 bases, and 7 bases stayed unmatched. Germline V gives CDR1 SEHNR, CDR2 FQNEAQ (reference sequence). The CDR3 loop spans 16 amino acids. The CDR3 DNA follows: TGTGCCAGCAGCATCGGGACTAGCGGGAGTCCGTACGAGCAGTACTTC. It encodes CASSIGTSGSPYEQYF. The entire variable domain, with the rest obtained from reference TRBV7-9 and TRBJ2-7, is as follows: DTGVSQNPRHKITKRGQNVTFRCDPISEHNRLYWYRQTLGQGPEFLTYFQNEAQLEKSRLLSDRFSAERPKGSFSTLEIQRTEQGDSAMYLCASSIGTSGSPYEQYFGPGTRLTVT.

CDR3 nucleotide sequence: TGTGCCAGCTCCCTGATAAGCGGGAGCTTGGCAGATACGCAGTATTTT. Its protein product is CASSLISGSLADTQYF. The rearrangement uses TRBV18 and TRBJ2-3; 8 bases map to TRBD2. CDR1 is KGHSH and CDR2 is LQKENI in the germline V gene. The CDR3 runs to 16 residues. The V and J ends lost 6 bases and 4 bases, in that order; junction bases with no gene match: 12.

The chain joins TRBV11-2 to TRBJ1-2; 9 nucleotides line up with TRBD1. CDR3 length: 15 residues. Germline values: CDR1 SGHAT, CDR2 FQNNGV. V trimming: 3 bases; J trimming: 3 bases; junction bases outside the gene matches: 5. The CDR3 DNA is TGTGCCAGCAGCTTCCGGGACAGGGTAGACTATGGCTACACCTTC. Translation: CASSFRDRVDYGYTF.

The chain combines TRBV21-1 with TRBJ2-7; whether TRBD1, the table's D call, matches the DNA was not checked. TRBV21-1 corresponds to a pseudogene. This CDR3 region has 15 residues. CDR3 residues: CASSKPGQGSYEQYF. The CDR3 nucleotides read TGTGCCAGCAGCAAACCGGGACAGGGGTCTTACGAGCAGTACTTC.

The gene calls are TRBV5-6 and TRBJ2-6, with a weak D call TRBD1 (6 bases). CDR1 is SGHDT, CDR2 YYEEEE, per germline. This CDR3 contains 17 residues. V lost 2 bases and J lost 3, with 15 bases in between. CDR3 amino acids: CASSLGPGVGGANVLTF. Here the CDR3 DNA reads TGTGCCAGCAGCTTAGGTCCAGGGGTTGGTGGGGCCAACGTCCTGACTTTC.

In this sample, this clone turned up many times. This chain uses TRBV29-1 with TRBJ1-1, with 10 nucleotides matching TRBD1. After removal of 7 bases from V and 8 bases from J, the junction contained 4 bases not matched to a gene. Germline V gives CDR1 SQVTM, CDR2 ANQGSEA. The CDR3 consists of 11 residues. The CDR3: CSGQGAMEAFF. The CDR3 bases are TGCAGCGGACAGGGGGCTATGGAAGCTTTCTTT.

The chain employs TRBV20-1 and TRBJ1-2; D ambiguous. Germline lookup yields CDR1 DFQATT and CDR2 SNEGSKA (reference sequence). Trimming cost V 6 bases and J 6 bases, with 11 bases left between them. The CDR3 is 11 residues long. This chain's CDR3 is CSAGTSNGYTF. The CDR3 bases are TGCAGTGCGGGCACCTCAAATGGCTACACCTTC.

The table lists this clone with a few counts. V gene TRBV19 combines with J gene TRBJ2-7, with 12 bases aligning to TRBD2. The germline CDR1 and CDR2 sequences are LNHDA and SQIVND (reference sequence). The CDR3 is made up of 15 amino acids. V shed 6 bases, J shed 5 bases, and the junction held 8 bases outside the gene matches. The CDR3 spells CASRKLAGGLHEQYF. The CDR3 DNA reads as TGTGCCAGTAGGAAACTAGCGGGAGGCTTGCACGAGCAGTACTTC.

The genes are TRBV19 and TRBJ2-1; TRBD2 matches 7 bases. V lost 5 bases, J lost 9 bases, and 16 bases stayed unmatched. The CDR3 has 16 residues. Germline V gene data show CDR1 as LNHDA and CDR2 as SQIVND (reference sequence). The CDR3 DNA reads as TGTGCCAGTAGTGTCATACTCGGAGCCACGGGGGGTGAGCAGTTCTTC. It encodes CASSVILGATGGEQFF.

This clone was counted only a few times. The chain joins TRBV28 to TRBJ1-5; D is perhaps TRBD1 (5 bases). V dropped 3 bases and J dropped 2 bases, with 8 bases sitting between them. Per the germline V gene, CDR1 is MDHEN and CDR2 is SYDVKM. This CDR3 is 14 amino acids long. The CDR3 is CASSLTVGNQPQHF. CDR3 sequence (DNA): TGTGCCAGCAGTTTGACAGTGGGCAATCAGCCCCAGCATTTT.